This paragraph reports one TCR beta chain. Under the authors' procedure: Scientists estimated how many nucleated cells there were by amplifying reference gene primers. Here immunoSEQ multiplex PCR was the method, and the copy in TCRdb shows in-frame clones only, minus some. The V and J calls and clone size are taken from that table; D and trimming were inferred from the DNA. The repertoire has around 200,000 clones, 84% of them found once; the top ten carry around 15%. This entry comes from a study of blood T cell repertoires in COVID-19. Study as a whole: Acute and convalescent COVID-19 specimens originated in the United States, Italy and Spain. Sources were T cells, B-cell-depleted T cells, or PBMCs; the material itself was cDNA or gDNA.

The CDR3 spans 15 residues. Trimming pared 4 bases from V and 1 base from J, leaving 11 bases between. The germline gives CDR1 SNHLY, CDR2 FYNNEI. The receptor's source is a young man with active or convalescent COVID-19. The source material was peripheral blood. The chain employs TRBV2 and TRBJ1-5; D is ambiguous. As DNA, the CDR3 is TGTGCCAGCAGTGCGGGAGAAAAAAGCAATCAGCCCCAGCATTTT. This gives the protein CASSAGEKSNQPQHF.